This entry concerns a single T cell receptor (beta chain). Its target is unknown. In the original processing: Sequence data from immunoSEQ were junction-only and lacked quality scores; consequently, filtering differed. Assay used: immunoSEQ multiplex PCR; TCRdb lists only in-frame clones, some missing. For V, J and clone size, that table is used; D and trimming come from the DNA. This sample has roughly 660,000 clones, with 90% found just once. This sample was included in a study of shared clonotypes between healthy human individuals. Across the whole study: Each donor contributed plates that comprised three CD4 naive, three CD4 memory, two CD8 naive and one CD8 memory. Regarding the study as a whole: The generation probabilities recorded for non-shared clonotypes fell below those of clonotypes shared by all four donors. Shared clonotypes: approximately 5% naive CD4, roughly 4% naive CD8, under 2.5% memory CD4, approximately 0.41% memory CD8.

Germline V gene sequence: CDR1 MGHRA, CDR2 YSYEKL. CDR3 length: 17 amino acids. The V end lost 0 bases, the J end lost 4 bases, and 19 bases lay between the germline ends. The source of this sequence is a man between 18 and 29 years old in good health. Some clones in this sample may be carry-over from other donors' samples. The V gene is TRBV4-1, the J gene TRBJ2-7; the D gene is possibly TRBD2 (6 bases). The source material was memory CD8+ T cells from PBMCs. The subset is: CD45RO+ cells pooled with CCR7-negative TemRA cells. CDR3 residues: CASSQDGASGPFYEQYF. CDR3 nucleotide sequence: TGCGCCAGCAGCCAAGATGGAGCAAGCGGGCCATTTTACGAGCAGTACTTC.